This TCR beta chain was captured by sequencing in a study of cytomegalovirus exposure and HLA in healthy donors. This CDR3 is built from 19 residues. Trimming took 1 base from V and 3 from J; bases not matched to a gene: 13. Concerning this clone itself: What it binds is unknown.

Method: immunoSEQ multiplex PCR; TCRdb's copy keeps in-frame clones and lacks some. The table includes 50,000 to 65,000 clones, 89% detected once. Study results and caveats: Reports described diagnosis of cytomegalovirus status by the classifier as highly specific and sensitive.

The specimen sequenced was PBMCs. The chain has TRBV23-1 and TRBJ2-2; 8 bases agree with TRBD1. TRBV23-1 falls under the ORF class, with uncertain function. This sequence originates from a woman younger than 30 in good health and CMV-seronegative. This chain's CDR3 is CASSQLGQEEEKDTGELFF. CDR3 bases: TGCGCCAGCAGTCAATTGGGACAGGAGGAGGAGAAGGACACCGGGGAGCTGTTTTTT.